A single sample is the source of the 28 T cell receptor beta chains below, sequenced in a study of blood T cells in healthy people across ages. Alongside a J-beta primer mix, a sample-barcoded 5' primer served in a second PCR lasting roughly 7 to 12 cycles. One entry per CDR3 protein results from TCRdb running MiXCR on the 5' RACE reads. The data contain more than 800,000 distinct CDR3 sequences, around 45% of them seen just once; the ten biggest clones take up 18%. The sequenced sample was blood. The receptor source for this set is a woman aged 55-75 years in good health.

This clonotype was seen a few times. The chain is built from TRBV12-3 or TRBV12-4 and TRBJ2-7, with TRBD1 identical over 8 bases. The CDR3 has 14 amino acids. J lost 5 bases, V lost 3 bases, and 6 bases had no gene match. This CDR3 reads CASSLGQVGDEQYF. The CDR3 DNA reads as TGTGCCAGCAGTTTGGGACAGGTCGGGGACGAGCAGTACTTC.

Worth noting for this clonotype: One end of the junction is discordant with germline, which a read error may explain. This chain uses TRBV10-1 with TRBJ2-3, with TRBD1 identical over 7 bases. Per germline, CDR1 WNHNN and CDR2 SYGVQD (reference sequence). The CDR3 totals 14 residues. The CDR3 here is CASSDQGETDTQYF. The DNA of the CDR3 is TGCGCCAGCAGTGACCAGGGGGAGACAGATACACAGTATTTT.

The chain has TRBV2 and TRBJ2-1, with 14 bases identical to TRBD2. Germline V gene sequence: CDR1 SNHLY, CDR2 FYNNEI. CDR3 size: 16 residues. V was clipped by 8 bases and J by 3 bases; unmatched bases: 6. The CDR3 DNA sequence: TGTGCCAGCGGCGAGGGACTAGCGGGAGTCTACAATGAGCAGTTCTTC. Amino acids: CASGEGLAGVYNEQFF.

This clonotype was recorded a few times. The rearrangement links TRBV6-6 to TRBJ2-5; D ambiguous. Trimming pared 4 bases from V and 0 bases from J, leaving 12 bases between. This CDR3 spans 15 amino acids. Germline V gives CDR1 MNHNY, CDR2 SVGAGI (reference sequence). This CDR3 is CASSWSGGYQETQYF. In nucleotides, the CDR3 is TGTGCCAGCAGTTGGAGTGGTGGTTACCAAGAGACCCAGTACTTC.

This clonotype was observed a few times. V and J are TRBV7-9 and TRBJ2-5; TRBD2 matches 12 bases. Losses at the gene ends were 1 base for V and 3 bases for J; bases not matched to a gene: 9. This CDR3 is 18 amino acids long. In germline, CDR1 is SEHNR, CDR2 FQNEAQ (reference sequence). As DNA, the CDR3 is TGTGCCAGCAGCTTAGAGTCCAGGACTAGCGGGGTGAAAGAGACCCAGTACTTC. As protein: CASSLESRTSGVKETQYF.

The rearrangement joins TRBV2 to TRBJ2-1; D may be TRBD2 (6 bases). The CDR3 spans 14 residues. Trimming removed 8 bases at V and 7 bases at J, with 18 bases between. Looked up from germline, CDR1 is SNHLY and CDR2 is FYNNEI. CDR3 sequence reads: CASGLTRFGNEQFF. Here the CDR3 DNA reads TGTGCCAGCGGTCTGACTAGATTCGGAAATGAGCAGTTCTTC.

The rearrangement joins TRBV7-8 to TRBJ1-2; D gene uncertain. The CDR3 spans 16 residues. CDR1 SGHVS and CDR2 FQNEAQ come from the germline V gene. Trimming cost V 5 bases and J 2 bases, with 18 bases left between them. The CDR3 region is CASSTRTSSPNYGYTF. The CDR3 coding sequence is TGTGCCAGCAGCACCCGGACCTCTTCCCCAAACTATGGCTACACCTTC.

The V and J genes are TRBV12-3 or TRBV12-4 and TRBJ2-1; tentatively, D is TRBD1 (6 bases). V lost 5 bases and J lost 7, with 18 bases in between. This CDR3 region has 15 residues. CDR3 nucleotides: TGTGCCAGCAGTCAGGACAGACGAGGTTTAAATGAGCAGTTCTTC. Its protein product is CASSQDRRGLNEQFF.

CDR3 DNA: TGCGCCAGCAGTCCCCTTCTAGCGGGAGTCTTAGGCAATGAGCAGTACTTC. This translates into CASSPLLAGVLGNEQYF. The V call is TRBV4-1, the J call TRBJ2-5; 10 bases fit TRBD2. V dropped 6 bases and J dropped 11; count of bases not matched to a gene: 21. The CDR3 is made up of 17 amino acids. Per the germline V gene, CDR1 is MGHRA and CDR2 is YSYEKL.

The chain uses TRBV27 and TRBJ2-3, with TRBD2 matching 9 bases. Germline trimming cut 8 bases from V and 4 bases from J; bases unmatched to any gene: 7. The CDR3 covers 14 residues. Per germline, CDR1 MNHEY and CDR2 SMNVEV (reference sequence). CDR3 protein: CASLKVAGADTQYF. The CDR3 region has the DNA TGTGCCAGCCTAAAGGTAGCGGGGGCAGATACGCAGTATTTT.

The chain is built from TRBV20-1 and TRBJ2-5; D uncertain. This CDR3 is 13 amino acids long. V lost 4 bases to trimming and J lost 11 bases, with 20 bases between them. Germline V gene lookup returns CDR1 DFQATT and CDR2 SNEGSKA (reference sequence). The CDR3, as DNA: TGCAGTGCTACCAGCCAGGCGGAGCATGAGCAGTACTTC. Its protein is CSATSQAEHEQYF.

In this sample, this clonotype turned up a few times. This chain uses TRBV7-2 with TRBJ2-7; D call uncertain. Germline V lookup: CDR1 SGHTA, CDR2 FQGNSA. Between the trimmed V and J ends, which lost 5 bases and 2 bases, there was a span of 13 bases. The CDR3 runs 14 residues. CDR3 loop: CASSPLGPTYEQYF. The CDR3 DNA is TGTGCCAGCAGCCCCCTCGGACCCACCTACGAGCAGTACTTC. Filled out from reference TRBV7-2 and TRBJ2-7, the complete variable domain reads GAGVSQSPSNKVTEKGKDVELRCDPISGHTALYWYRQSLGQGLEFLIYFQGNSAPDKSGLPSDRFSAERTGGSVSTLTIQRTQQEDSAVYLCASSPLGPTYEQYFGPGTRLTVT.

The J gene is TRBJ2-1, the V gene TRBV27, with D uncertain. The ends were cut back, 5 bases at V and 0 bases at J, with 8 bases in the middle. The CDR3 totals 14 residues. CDR1 and CDR2 (germline): MNHEY, SMNVEV (reference sequence). Here the CDR3 reads CASSKSVSYNEQFF. CDR3 DNA: TGTGCCAGCAGTAAAAGCGTCTCCTACAATGAGCAGTTCTTC.

On this clonotype: At one boundary the junction diverges from the germline segment, which might be a read error. The CDR3 here is CTSSDPGRQETQYF. The CDR3 DNA is TGTACCAGCTCAGATCCTGGACGGCAAGAGACCCAGTACTTC. The chain combines TRBV18 with TRBJ2-5; D not resolved. The CDR3 totals 14 residues. Germline CDR1 reads KGHSH; CDR2 reads LQKENI.

The chain links TRBV7-3 to TRBJ2-3; either TRBD1 or TRBD2 may supply D (7 bases each). The germline CDR1 and CDR2 sequences are SGHTA and FQGTGA. This CDR3 has 14 residues. Trimming stripped 5 bases from V and 7 bases from J, with 16 bases between. This CDR3 reads CASSPRGGPNTQYF. The CDR3 DNA follows: TGTGCCAGCAGCCCCAGGGGGGGGCCGAATACGCAGTATTTT.

This clonotype was observed a handful of times. CDR3 sequence (DNA): TGCAGCGTGCCTCGTACTTCTAACTATGGCTACACCTTC. Its translation: CSVPRTSNYGYTF. The J gene is TRBJ1-2, the V gene TRBV29-1; D ambiguous. Trimming pared 6 bases from V and 0 bases from J, leaving 11 bases between. The germline gives CDR1 SQVTM, CDR2 ANQGSEA. The length of the CDR3 is 13 residues. The full variable domain, completed using reference TRBV29-1 and TRBJ1-2, is SAVISQKPSRDICQRGTSLTIQCQVDSQVTMMFWYRQQPGQSLTLIATANQGSEATYESGFVIDKFPISRPNLTFSTLTVSNMSPEDSSIYLCSVPRTSNYGYTFGSGTRLTVV.

The chain uses TRBV9 and TRBJ2-3; D remains ambiguous. V was trimmed by 1 base and J by 2 bases, leaving 11 bases between them. Germline-derived CDR1 and CDR2 are SGDLS and YYNGEE. This CDR3 is 15 amino acids long. CDR3 residues: CASSVNVRVTDTQYF. The CDR3 nucleotides read TGTGCCAGCAGCGTAAATGTCCGGGTCACAGATACGCAGTATTTT.

The chain carries TRBV29-1 and TRBJ1-1; D might be TRBD1 (6 bases). Per germline, CDR1 SQVTM and CDR2 ANQGSEA. The CDR3 has 11 amino acids. The V gene lost 7 bases and the J gene lost 5 bases, with 11 bases spanning the gap. The CDR3 nucleotides read TGCAGCGCCGTACAGGGTACTGAAGCTTTCTTT. Translating it yields CSAVQGTEAFF.

This clonotype came up a few times. The chain links TRBV27 to TRBJ2-3; no clear D gene. The V end was cut by 6 bases, the J end by 2 bases, with 9 bases between. This CDR3 spans 13 amino acids. CDR1 and CDR2 (germline): MNHEY, SMNVEV (reference sequence). This CDR3 is CASSDDITDTQYF. The CDR3 DNA reads TGTGCCAGCAGCGATGACATCACAGATACGCAGTATTTT.

This rearrangement joins TRBV28 to TRBJ2-7, with TRBD2 identical over 14 bases. Looked up from germline, CDR1 is MDHEN and CDR2 is SYDVKM. V lost 5 bases and J lost 7; bases outside the gene matches: 4. This CDR3 has 14 residues. The CDR3 sequence: CASSRLAGGEEQYF. As DNA, the CDR3 is TGTGCCAGCAGTAGACTAGCGGGAGGGGAAGAGCAGTACTTC.

The V gene is TRBV11-2, the J gene TRBJ2-1, with 10 bases matching TRBD1. The V gene end was trimmed by 3 bases and the J gene end by 8 bases; junction bases not matched to a gene: 7. The germline CDR1 and CDR2 sequences are SGHAT and FQNNGV. This CDR3 region has 15 residues. The CDR3 loop is CASSFPGQGRDEQFF. The CDR3 region has the DNA TGTGCCAGCAGCTTTCCGGGACAGGGGAGGGATGAGCAGTTCTTC. Variable domain in full (rest from reference TRBV11-2 and TRBJ2-1): EAGVAQSPRYKIIEKRQSVAFWCNPISGHATLYWYQQILGQGPKLLIQFQNNGVVDDSQLPKDRFSAERLKGVDSTLKIQPAKLEDSAVYLCASSFPGQGRDEQFFGPGTRLTVL.

Worth noting for this clonotype: This clone may be a read error of a much larger clone one base away. V gene TRBV5-1 combines with J gene TRBJ2-5; TRBD2 aligns across 11 bases. CDR3 length: 17 amino acids. Per the germline V gene, CDR1 is SGHRS and CDR2 is YFSETQ. V trimming: 0 bases; J trimming: 11 bases; junction bases outside the gene matches: 15. Here the CDR3 reads CASSLGLTSGAYNEQYF. CDR3 in DNA: TGCGCCAGCAGCTTGGGCCTGACTAGCGGGGCCTACAATGAGCAGTACTTC.

The chain has TRBV5-1 and TRBJ2-4; 9 bases match TRBD2. V shed 2 bases and J 7 bases; nucleotides not matched to a gene: 7. Germline V gene sequence: CDR1 SGHRS, CDR2 YFSETQ. The CDR3 sequence is 15 residues long. CDR3 region: CASSFLSGSGNIQYF. Written as DNA, the CDR3 is TGCGCCAGCAGCTTCCTTAGCGGGAGTGGGAACATTCAGTACTTC.

The table lists this clonotype with a few counts. The chain employs TRBV5-5 and TRBJ2-7; a weak D match, TRBD1 (5 bases). V lost 3 bases and J lost 6, with 13 bases in between. The CDR3 is made up of 13 amino acids. Germline CDR1 SGHKS, CDR2 YYEKEE (reference sequence). CDR3 sequence (DNA): TGTGCCAGCAGCTCCGGCAGGGCGTCCGAGCAGTACTTC. Amino acid sequence: CASSSGRASEQYF.

The chain is built from TRBV9 and TRBJ2-3, with D possibly called TRBD1 or TRBD2 (5 bases each). The length of the CDR3 is 16 residues. The germline V gene encodes CDR1 SGDLS and CDR2 YYNGEE. Trimming cost V 0 bases and J 2 bases, with 13 bases left between them. Here the CDR3 DNA reads TGTGCCAGCAGCGTAGTCGGGGCGGCCCACACAGATACGCAGTATTTT. This codes for CASSVVGAAHTDTQYF. Based on the CDR3 plus reference TRBV9 and TRBJ2-3, the full variable domain is DSGVTQTPKHLITATGQRVTLRCSPRSGDLSVYWYQQSLDQGLQFLIQYYNGEERAKGNILERFSAQQFPDLHSELNLSSLELGDSALYFCASSVVGAAHTDTQYFGPGTRLTVL.

On this clonotype: Since a much larger clone is just one base distant, this may be a read error. This chain connects TRBV20-1 to TRBJ2-1, with a possible D match to TRBD2 (5 bases). In germline, CDR1 is DFQATT, CDR2 SNEGSKA (reference sequence). Trimming pared 3 bases from V and 5 bases from J, leaving 20 bases between. The CDR3 length is 16 residues. The CDR3 here is CSASGIPGRVNNEQFF. The CDR3 DNA sequence: TGCAGTGCTAGCGGGATCCCCGGTCGGGTAAACAATGAGCAGTTCTTC.

The rearrangement uses TRBV2 and TRBJ2-1; TRBD2 matches at 15 bases. After removal of 6 bases from V and 6 bases from J, the junction contained 9 bases not matched to a gene. Germline-derived CDR1 and CDR2 are SNHLY and FYNNEI. The CDR3 contains 17 residues. CDR3 region: CASRGPGLAGGRNEQFF. The CDR3, as DNA: TGTGCCAGCAGGGGACCGGGACTAGCGGGAGGTCGCAATGAGCAGTTCTTC.

This clonotype has just one count. A read error may be the cause here, since a much bigger clone is one base away. The chain employs TRBV27 and TRBJ2-7; TRBD1 or TRBD2 may be the D gene (5 bases each). Per germline, CDR1 MNHEY and CDR2 SMNVEV (reference sequence). This CDR3 is built from 11 residues. Between the trimmed V and J ends, which lost 8 bases and 9 bases, there was a span of 14 bases. The CDR3 nucleotides read TGTGCCAGCGGTCGAGGGGTCGGGCAGTACTTC. It yields the protein CASGRGVGQYF.